These 16 T cell receptor beta chains came from one sample sequenced in a study of T cell responses to AZD1222 COVID-19 vaccine. Here immunoSEQ multiplex PCR was the method, and the copy in TCRdb shows in-frame clones only, minus some. This sample has about 170,000 clones, with around 90% found just once. This specimen was peripheral blood, taken 28 days after the second dose of the MenACWY control vaccine. The receptors here all came from an adult who received the MenACWY meningococcal vaccine as a control.

The chain uses TRBV6-5 and TRBJ2-3, with D uncertain. The V gene lost 5 bases and the J gene lost 0 bases, with 0 bases spanning the gap. The germline V gene has CDR1 MNHEY and CDR2 SVGAGI. CDR3 length: 11 amino acids. CDR3: CASSSTDTQYF. The CDR3 coding sequence is TGTGCCAGCAGTAGCACAGATACGCAGTATTTT.

V gene TRBV28 combines with J gene TRBJ1-1, with D uncertain. The CDR3 loop spans 16 amino acids. Germline V lookup: CDR1 MDHEN, CDR2 SYDVKM. V dropped 5 bases and J dropped 0 bases, with 16 bases sitting between them. The DNA for the CDR3 is TGTGCCAGCAGTCCGCCTCTATACGCCATGAACACTGAAGCTTTCTTT. Amino acid sequence: CASSPPLYAMNTEAFF.

This chain links TRBV24-1 with TRBJ1-5; D is uncertain. The V gene lost 2 bases and the J gene lost 0 bases, with 16 bases spanning the gap. Germline V gene data show CDR1 as KGHDR and CDR2 as SFDVKD. The CDR3 has 18 amino acids. Here the CDR3 reads CATSDSYDTVYSNQPQHF. CDR3 coding DNA: TGTGCCACCAGTGATTCGTACGATACAGTCTATAGCAATCAGCCCCAGCATTTT.

The J gene is TRBJ1-1, the V gene TRBV7-3; D unresolved. Deletions cut 3 bases from V and 6 bases from J, with 8 bases between. Germline loops: CDR1 SGHTA, CDR2 FQGTGA. The CDR3 loop spans 12 amino acids. The CDR3 DNA sequence: TGTGCCAGCAGCTTTTCAAACGCTGAAGCTTTCTTT. It codes for CASSFSNAEAFF.

The rearrangement uses TRBV19 and TRBJ2-7, with 8 bases fitting TRBD1. V was clipped by 5 bases and J by 4 bases; unmatched bases: 4. The germline V gene encodes CDR1 LNHDA and CDR2 SQIVND (reference sequence). This CDR3 region has 13 residues. The CDR3 DNA is TGTGCCAGTAGTGAGACAGGGGAATACGAGCAGTACTTC. Translating it yields CASSETGEYEQYF.

The chain has TRBV7-2 and TRBJ2-3; TRBD2 agrees at 13 bases. CDR1 is SGHTA, CDR2 FQGNSA, per germline. Trimming at V came to 5 bases and at J to 4 bases, leaving 3 bases not matched to a gene. The CDR3 consists of 15 residues. CDR3 coding DNA: TGTGCCAGCAGCCTTGGACTAGCGGGAGCAGATACGCAGTATTTT. Its protein is CASSLGLAGADTQYF.

J is TRBJ1-5 and V is TRBV5-6, with a weak D call TRBD1 (5 bases). The length of the CDR3 is 16 residues. In germline, CDR1 is SGHDT, CDR2 YYEEEE. Deletions cut 1 base from V and 2 bases from J, with 13 bases between. CDR3 protein: CASSLTRAGGNQPQHF. The CDR3 coding sequence is TGTGCCAGCAGCTTGACGCGGGCGGGGGGCAATCAGCCCCAGCATTTT.

The chain couples TRBV19 to TRBJ1-1; D unclear. V was cut by 5 bases and J by 8 bases, with 12 bases left in between. This CDR3 is built from 12 residues. Germline CDR1 reads LNHDA; CDR2 reads SQIVND (reference sequence). In nucleotides, the CDR3 is TGTGCCAGTAGTTACGGGAGGATAGAAGCTTTCTTT. Translated: CASSYGRIEAFF.

The gene calls are TRBV7-2 and TRBJ2-7, with D maybe TRBD1 (5 bases). Looked up from germline, CDR1 is SGHTA and CDR2 is FQGNSA. Trimming took off 4 bases at V and 4 bases at J, with 14 bases between the two ends. The CDR3 totals 14 residues. CDR3 loop: CASSYRPKIYEQYF. As DNA, the CDR3 is TGTGCCAGCAGCTACAGGCCGAAGATATACGAGCAGTACTTC.

V and J are TRBV27 and TRBJ2-7; D ambiguous. This CDR3 spans 14 amino acids. Germline values: CDR1 MNHEY, CDR2 SMNVEV (reference sequence). Trimming left V 2 bases short and J 3 bases short, with 11 bases between. CDR3 sequence reads: CASSLVPPIYEQYF. The CDR3 nucleotides are TGTGCCAGCAGTTTAGTACCCCCGATCTACGAGCAGTACTTC.

The V gene is TRBV28, the J gene TRBJ2-5; tentatively, D is TRBD1 (5 bases). V was trimmed by 3 bases and J by 2 bases, leaving 10 bases between them. The length of the CDR3 is 14 residues. The V gene's germline CDR1 is MDHEN and CDR2 SYDVKM. CDR3: CASSFLTEQETQYF. CDR3 in DNA: TGTGCCAGCAGTTTTTTGACAGAACAAGAGACCCAGTACTTC.

This chain connects TRBV7-9 to TRBJ2-7; TRBD2 aligns across 7 bases. Germline CDR1 is SEHNR and CDR2 is FQNEAQ (reference sequence). This CDR3 has 19 amino acids. V trimming: 1 base; J trimming: 2 bases; junction bases outside the gene matches: 17. CDR3 in amino acids: CASSLVWAGRDPHTYEQYF. CDR3 DNA sequence: TGTGCCAGCAGCTTAGTATGGGCAGGGAGGGATCCACACACCTACGAGCAGTACTTC.

The chain combines TRBV21-1 with TRBJ2-1; the D call of TRBD2 is as the table states it, not checked on the DNA. TRBV21-1 is classified as a pseudogene. This CDR3 comprises 20 residues. The CDR3 nucleotides are TGTGCCAGCAGCAAAAAGGGGTCTTTGGCGGGAGACTCTTCCTACAATGAGCAGTTCTTC. Its protein is CASSKKGSLAGDSSYNEQFF.

The rearrangement links TRBV10-3 to TRBJ1-5, with D unclear. The CDR3 spans 12 residues. V was trimmed by 6 bases and J by 4 bases, leaving 7 bases between them. Germline V lookup: CDR1 ENHRY, CDR2 SYGVKD. CDR3 in amino acids: CAIRGLNQPQHF. The CDR3 bases are TGTGCCATCAGGGGTTTGAATCAGCCCCAGCATTTT.

The J gene is TRBJ2-5, the V gene TRBV28; the D gene is possibly TRBD2 (6 bases). CDR1 MDHEN and CDR2 SYDVKM come from the germline V gene. The CDR3 is 15 residues long. Trimming stripped 2 bases from V and 3 bases from J, with 13 bases between. CDR3 sequence: CASSLRWTTEETQYF. The CDR3 DNA follows: TGTGCCAGCAGTTTACGTTGGACTACTGAAGAGACCCAGTACTTC.

The chain carries TRBV19 and TRBJ2-7, with TRBD1 matching 9 bases. CDR1 and CDR2 from the germline V gene are LNHDA and SQIVND (reference sequence). The J segment lost 6 bases and the V segment lost 4 bases, leaving 7 bases of the junction unmatched. The CDR3 contains 14 residues. The CDR3 protein is CASSTYRGQSEQYF. The CDR3 DNA reads as TGTGCCAGTAGTACCTACAGGGGGCAGAGCGAGCAGTACTTC.